These T cell receptor beta chains were read from a single sample in a study of molecular identifiers for immune sequencing clone quantification. MiXCR was run by TCRdb on the PCR reads, yielding one entry per CDR3 protein. The sample contains 490,000 or so distinct CDR3 sequences, around 25% of which appear only once. Sequencing was performed on naive CD8+ T cells from blood, with Jurkat cell RNA spiked in. The receptors derive from a human donor in good health. Some libraries in this study had Jurkat cell RNA spiked in. Each CDR3 is given with its conserved first and last residue. D genes are given only for firm matches. Clone sizes are given selectively: once, few, many, or a class where the clone is expanded.

clone_size	d_call	v_call	j_call	cdr3_aa	cdr3_nt
few	NA	TRBV5-6	TRBJ2-7	CASSFATGSYEQYF	TGTGCCAGCAGCTTCGCGACGGGATCCTACGAGCAGTACTTC
NA	NA	TRBV5-1	TRBJ1-2	CASSFYGGSYGYTF	TGCGCCAGCAGCTTCTATGGAGGCAGCTATGGCTACACCTTC
few	NA	TRBV20-1	TRBJ1-2	CSARDEGNYGYTF	TGCAGTGCTAGGGATGAGGGTAACTATGGCTACACCTTC
NA	NA	TRBV11-2	TRBJ1-1	CASSLSVGVTEAFF	TGTGCCAGCAGCTTATCCGTCGGGGTGACTGAAGCTTTCTTT
many	NA	TRBV5-1	TRBJ1-2	CASSLTPVDGEYGYTF	TGCGCCAGCAGCTTGACCCCCGTTGACGGCGAATATGGCTACACCTTC
many	NA	TRBV9	TRBJ1-1	CASSVVTEAFF	TGTGCCAGCAGCGTAGTTACTGAAGCTTTCTTT
NA	TRBD2	TRBV20-1	TRBJ2-5	CSATLTSQAPETQYF	TGCAGTGCTACTTTGACTAGCCAGGCACCAGAGACCCAGTACTTC
many	NA	TRBV4-1	TRBJ2-3	CASSQVVGSADTQYF	TGCGCCAGCAGCCAAGTGGTGGGTAGCGCAGATACGCAGTATTTT
NA	TRBD1	TRBV20-1	TRBJ1-1	CSAYDRGRYTEAFF	TGCAGTGCATATGACAGGGGTAGGTACACTGAAGCTTTCTTT
NA	TRBD1	TRBV20-1	TRBJ1-3	CSAREEGAVGNTIYF	TGCAGTGCTAGAGAAGAGGGGGCAGTTGGAAACACCATATATTTT
few	TRBD1	TRBV5-1	TRBJ2-2	CASSLASGTEYTGELFF	TGCGCCAGCAGCTTGGCCTCCGGGACAGAATACACCGGGGAGCTGTTTTTT
few	NA	TRBV9	TRBJ1-4	CASSVGATTNEKLFF	TGTGCCAGCAGCGTGGGGGCCACAACTAATGAAAAACTGTTTTTT
few	NA	TRBV3-1	TRBJ1-2	CASSQEAGVGYGYTF	TGTGCCAGCAGCCAAGAGGCAGGAGTCGGCTATGGCTACACCTTC
few	NA	TRBV19	TRBJ2-6	CASSRTPDSEYSGANVLTF	TGTGCCAGTAGTAGGACCCCGGACAGCGAATACTCTGGGGCCAACGTCCTGACTTTC
few	TRBD2	TRBV7-2	TRBJ2-5	CASSLFLAASETQYF	TGTGCCAGCAGCTTATTTCTAGCGGCATCAGAGACCCAGTACTTC
few	NA	TRBV15	TRBJ1-5	CATSRKTGWSNQPQHF	TGTGCCACCAGCAGAAAAACAGGGTGGAGCAATCAGCCCCAGCATTTT
NA	NA	TRBV7-2	TRBJ1-4	CASSLELGGKLFF	TGTGCCAGCAGCTTAGAGTTGGGTGGAAAACTGTTTTTT
few	NA	TRBV19	TRBJ1-2	CASSPQGDYGYTF	TGTGCCAGTAGTCCCCAGGGTGACTATGGCTACACCTTC
many	NA	TRBV2	TRBJ2-3	CASSEVTNTDTQYF	TGTGCCAGCAGTGAAGTAACTAACACAGATACGCAGTATTTT
many	NA	TRBV20-1	TRBJ2-3	CSARVLGTTTTDTQYF	TGCAGTGCTAGAGTGCTAGGAACCACCACCACAGATACGCAGTATTTT
many	TRBD1	TRBV28	TRBJ1-2	CASSPRGQGNYGYTF	TGTGCCAGCAGCCCGCGGGGACAGGGGAACTATGGCTACACCTTC
few	NA	TRBV11-2	TRBJ2-4	CASSHSLRAKNIQYF	TGTGCCAGCAGCCACTCCCTTCGGGCCAAAAACATTCAGTACTTC
NA	NA	TRBV6-2/TRBV6-3	TRBJ1-1	CASGYGALQMNTEAFF	TGTGCCAGCGGTTACGGTGCTCTACAGATGAACACTGAAGCTTTCTTT
NA	NA	TRBV5-1	TRBJ1-1	CASSFWVKNTEAFF	TGCGCCAGCAGCTTCTGGGTCAAAAACACTGAAGCTTTCTTT
few	NA	TRBV27	TRBJ2-7	CASSLSSGVENEQYF	TGTGCCAGCAGTTTAAGCTCCGGAGTAGAGAACGAGCAGTACTTC
NA	NA	TRBV19	TRBJ1-5	CASSSGRYSNQPQHF	TGTGCCAGTAGTTCCGGACGGTATAGCAATCAGCCCCAGCATTTT
NA	TRBD2	TRBV6-5	TRBJ2-1	CASSSAEGSGGNLPGEQFF	TGTGCCAGCAGTTCAGCCGAGGGTAGCGGGGGGAATCTTCCGGGGGAGCAGTTCTTC
NA	TRBD2	TRBV10-1	TRBJ2-5	CASRETSEATQYF	TGCGCCAGCAGAGAGACTAGCGAAGCGACCCAGTACTTC
NA	TRBD1	TRBV28	TRBJ2-2	CASSAAGGLVTGELFF	TGTGCCAGCAGCGCAGCAGGGGGCTTGGTCACCGGGGAGCTGTTTTTT
NA	TRBD1	TRBV28	TRBJ1-2	CASSLGTGGYGYTF	TGTGCCAGCAGTTTAGGGACAGGGGGGTATGGCTACACCTTC
few	NA	TRBV29-1	TRBJ2-7	CSVSTSSAYEQYF	TGCAGCGTTTCTACTAGTTCGGCCTACGAGCAGTACTTC
NA	NA	TRBV4-3	TRBJ2-7	CASSQDQVRSYAQYF	TGCGCCAGCAGCCAAGATCAAGTGAGAAGCTACGCGCAGTACTTC
few	NA	TRBV6-6	TRBJ2-7	CASSYRDTYSYEQYF	TGTGCCAGCAGTTACAGGGACACCTACTCCTACGAGCAGTACTTC
many	NA	TRBV7-6	TRBJ1-1	CASSLALGPNTEAFF	TGTGCCAGCAGCTTAGCGTTGGGACCGAACACTGAAGCTTTCTTT
many	NA	TRBV27	TRBJ2-5	CASSLIGGGPYF	TGTGCCAGCAGTTTAATCGGTGGCGGCCCGTACTTC
many	TRBD1	TRBV5-1	TRBJ2-3	CASSGDRASSTDTQYF	TGCGCCAGCAGCGGGGACAGGGCCTCTAGCACAGATACGCAGTATTTT
NA	NA	TRBV2	TRBJ1-4	CGSRSPNEKLFF	TGTGGCAGCAGGTCCCCCAATGAAAAACTGTTTTTT
few	NA	TRBV10-3	TRBJ2-1	CAISPGTEQFF	TGTGCCATCAGCCCCGGGACAGAGCAGTTCTTC